This T cell receptor (beta chain) appears in the sequencing data of a study of blood T cells in healthy people across ages. Through a sample-barcoded 5' primer and a J-beta primer mix, a second PCR was run for about 6 to 11 cycles. Every molecule of cDNA carried a tag from a template-switch adaptor with 12 random nucleotides. TCRdb called the 5' RACE reads again in MiXCR, with one record for every CDR3 protein. The repertoire consists of under 2,000,000 distinct CDR3 sequences, with around half occurring once and the leading ten covering over 2%. This CDR3 has 15 residues. V was trimmed by 1 base and J by 3 bases, leaving 9 bases between them. CDR1 is SGHDN and CDR2 is FVKESK in the germline V gene. This clonotype has just a few counts.

The chain recombines TRBV14 with TRBJ1-4; maybe TRBD1 (5 bases). This TCR came from a woman aged 40-49 years in good health. Sequencing was done on a sample of blood. CDR3 nucleotides: TGTGCCAGCAGCCAAGGGGACCGAGCTAATGAAAAACTGTTTTTT. Protein product: CASSQGDRANEKLFF.